The rows below give T cell receptor beta chains drawn from one sample of a study of blood T cell repertoires in COVID-19. Method: immunoSEQ multiplex PCR; TCRdb's copy keeps in-frame clones and lacks some. The data hold around 16,000 clones, with roughly four fifths observed a single time. Sequencing was carried out using peripheral blood. These receptors came from a human donor in a cohort sampled during active COVID-19. The CDR3 runs from the conserved cysteine through the conserved F or W. Each record gives: clone size, J gene, D gene, V gene, CDR3 DNA, CDR3 protein. The D gene is left open where the match is weak. Expanded clones get a size class; other rows say once, few or many, or leave the size out.

abundance: once; j_gene: TRBJ1-3; d_gene: .; v_gene: TRBV30; CDR3nt: TGTGCCTGCGCCACAGGGAGTGGAAACACCATATATTTT; CDR3aa: CACATGSGNTIYF
abundance: .; j_gene: TRBJ2-3; d_gene: .; v_gene: TRBV19; CDR3nt: TGTGCCAGCCAAGGGGTGGACGGAGCTAGCACAGATACGCAGTATTTT; CDR3aa: CASQGVDGASTDTQYF
abundance: .; j_gene: TRBJ2-3; d_gene: TRBD2; v_gene: TRBV7-6; CDR3nt: TGTGCCAGCAGCTTCTGGACTAGTCCCCCCACAGATACGCAGTATTTT; CDR3aa: CASSFWTSPPTDTQYF
abundance: few; j_gene: TRBJ1-6; d_gene: .; v_gene: TRBV5-6; CDR3nt: TGTGCCAGCAGCTTGCGCGGGTCCTATAATTCACCCCTCCACTTT; CDR3aa: CASSLRGSYNSPLHF
abundance: .; j_gene: TRBJ2-7; d_gene: .; v_gene: TRBV7-2; CDR3nt: TGTGCCAGCAGCGGGACACCTAGCTCCTACGAGCAGTACTTC; CDR3aa: CASSGTPSSYEQYF
abundance: .; j_gene: TRBJ2-1; d_gene: TRBD2; v_gene: TRBV11-2; CDR3nt: TGTGCCAGCAGCCGCAGCGGGGGACTTTACAATGAGCAGTTCTTC; CDR3aa: CASSRSGGLYNEQFF
abundance: .; j_gene: TRBJ2-7; d_gene: TRBD1; v_gene: TRBV19; CDR3nt: TGTGCCAGTAGTGTACAGGGGGCCGGCTACGAGCAGTACTTC; CDR3aa: CASSVQGAGYEQYF
abundance: .; j_gene: TRBJ2-2; d_gene: TRBD2; v_gene: TRBV6-1; CDR3nt: TGTGCCAGCAGTGGGTGGACTAGCGGGGGGCTCACCGGGGAGCTGTTTTTT; CDR3aa: CASSGWTSGGLTGELFF
abundance: few; j_gene: TRBJ2-7; d_gene: TRBD2; v_gene: TRBV27; CDR3nt: TGTGCCAGCAGTCGGTGGGGGGGCGAGCAGTACTTC; CDR3aa: CASSRWGGEQYF
abundance: .; j_gene: TRBJ1-2; d_gene: TRBD1; v_gene: TRBV5-1; CDR3nt: TGCGCCAGCAGCTCCGGGACAGGGATCTATGGCTACACCTTC; CDR3aa: CASSSGTGIYGYTF
abundance: .; j_gene: TRBJ2-3; d_gene: TRBD2; v_gene: TRBV2; CDR3nt: TGTGCCAGCAGTGAGGTGGGGAGGGCAGATACGCAGTATTTT; CDR3aa: CASSEVGRADTQYF
abundance: medium-sized; j_gene: TRBJ1-2; d_gene: TRBD1; v_gene: TRBV2; CDR3nt: TGTGCCAGCAGGGACAGGTCCACTAACTATGGCTACACCTTC; CDR3aa: CASRDRSTNYGYTF
abundance: .; j_gene: TRBJ1-3; d_gene: .; v_gene: TRBV10-3; CDR3nt: TGTGCCATCAGTGCCGGACCGGGAAGTAACACCATATATTTT; CDR3aa: CAISAGPGSNTIYF
abundance: .; j_gene: TRBJ2-2; d_gene: TRBD1; v_gene: TRBV5-6; CDR3nt: TGTGCCAGCAGCCTCGGGACAGTGAACACCGGGGAGCTGTTTTTT; CDR3aa: CASSLGTVNTGELFF
abundance: .; j_gene: TRBJ2-7; d_gene: TRBD2; v_gene: TRBV19; CDR3nt: TGTGCCAGTAGTTACGGGAGGTCCGGCGAGCAGTACTTC; CDR3aa: CASSYGRSGEQYF
abundance: .; j_gene: TRBJ2-1; d_gene: .; v_gene: TRBV9; CDR3nt: TGTGCCAGCAGCGTCGCGGGAAACTCCTACAATGAGCAGTTCTTC; CDR3aa: CASSVAGNSYNEQFF
abundance: .; j_gene: TRBJ1-1; d_gene: TRBD1; v_gene: TRBV6-5; CDR3nt: TGTGCCAGCAGTTCAACAGGGGACACTGAAGCTTTCTTT; CDR3aa: CASSSTGDTEAFF
abundance: .; j_gene: TRBJ1-4; d_gene: .; v_gene: TRBV5-5; CDR3nt: TGTGCCAGCAGCTTCAGCACAGGCTACCGGGAAAAACTGTTTTTT; CDR3aa: CASSFSTGYREKLFF
abundance: once; j_gene: TRBJ2-3; d_gene: TRBD2; v_gene: TRBV6-2/TRBV6-3; CDR3nt: TGTGCCAGCAGTCCGGGACTAACCACGGGTACGCAGTATTTT; CDR3aa: CASSPGLTTGTQYF
abundance: .; j_gene: TRBJ1-1; d_gene: .; v_gene: TRBV6-5; CDR3nt: TGTGCCAGCAGTTACACCATCCTCGGGAAGTCTGAAGCTTTCTTT; CDR3aa: CASSYTILGKSEAFF
abundance: .; j_gene: TRBJ2-3; d_gene: .; v_gene: TRBV29-1; CDR3nt: TGCAGCGCTACGGACAGCTACACAGATACGCAGTATTTT; CDR3aa: CSATDSYTDTQYF
abundance: .; j_gene: TRBJ2-1; d_gene: TRBD2; v_gene: TRBV7-2; CDR3nt: TGTGCCAGCAGCTTAACGCTAGCGGGGGGTGAGCAGTTCTTC; CDR3aa: CASSLTLAGGEQFF
abundance: .; j_gene: TRBJ2-1; d_gene: .; v_gene: TRBV4-3; CDR3nt: TGCGCCAGCAGCCAAGGGCCCGGGAGAGGACATGAGCAGTTCTTC; CDR3aa: CASSQGPGRGHEQFF
abundance: .; j_gene: TRBJ2-1; d_gene: .; v_gene: TRBV30; CDR3nt: TGTGCCTGGAGTGTACGCGAGCTAGCCTACAATGAGCAGTTCTTC; CDR3aa: CAWSVRELAYNEQFF
abundance: .; j_gene: TRBJ1-2; d_gene: .; v_gene: TRBV7-2; CDR3nt: TGTGCCAGCAGCTTAGCGGGCCGGGGGAACTCCTATGGCTACACCTTC; CDR3aa: CASSLAGRGNSYGYTF
abundance: .; j_gene: TRBJ2-3; d_gene: TRBD2; v_gene: TRBV7-9; CDR3nt: TGTGCCAGCAGCCTTTATAGCGGGGGCACAGATACGCAGTATTTT; CDR3aa: CASSLYSGGTDTQYF
abundance: .; j_gene: TRBJ2-7; d_gene: .; v_gene: TRBV19; CDR3nt: TGTGCCAGTAGTATAGATGCAGGGGCCTCCTACGAGCAGTACTTC; CDR3aa: CASSIDAGASYEQYF
abundance: .; j_gene: TRBJ2-7; d_gene: TRBD2; v_gene: TRBV28; CDR3nt: TGTGCCAGCAGTTTTAGCGGGAGAGCATACGAGCAGTACTTC; CDR3aa: CASSFSGRAYEQYF
abundance: .; j_gene: TRBJ2-3; d_gene: TRBD1; v_gene: TRBV3-1/TRBV3-2; CDR3nt: TGTGCCAGCAGCCTAGGACAGGGGACAGATACGCAGTATTTT; CDR3aa: CASSLGQGTDTQYF
abundance: .; j_gene: TRBJ2-2; d_gene: .; v_gene: TRBV5-6; CDR3nt: TGTGCCAGCAGCTGGGGACTGCCCACCGGGGAGCTGTTTTTT; CDR3aa: CASSWGLPTGELFF
abundance: .; j_gene: TRBJ2-7; d_gene: TRBD2; v_gene: TRBV6-2/TRBV6-3; CDR3nt: TGTGCCAGCAGTTACAGCGGGAGGCGGCCCTACGAGCAGTACTTC; CDR3aa: CASSYSGRRPYEQYF
abundance: once; j_gene: TRBJ2-1; d_gene: .; v_gene: TRBV6-5; CDR3nt: TGTGCCAGCAGTTACTCGGGGGGAAAATCCTACAATGAGCAGTTCTTC; CDR3aa: CASSYSGGKSYNEQFF
abundance: medium-sized; j_gene: TRBJ1-6; d_gene: TRBD1; v_gene: TRBV6-6; CDR3nt: TGTGCCAGCAGTTCGGACAGGGGGAGTTCACCCCTCCACTTT; CDR3aa: CASSSDRGSSPLHF
abundance: once; j_gene: TRBJ1-2; d_gene: .; v_gene: TRBV12-3/TRBV12-4; CDR3nt: TGTGCCAGCAGTTTGGAGGGGCGATATGGCTACACCTTC; CDR3aa: CASSLEGRYGYTF
abundance: .; j_gene: TRBJ1-2; d_gene: TRBD1; v_gene: TRBV7-2; CDR3nt: TGTGCCAGCAGCTTCGGAGGGTGGGGACAGGGCTATGGCTACACCTTC; CDR3aa: CASSFGGWGQGYGYTF
abundance: .; j_gene: TRBJ1-2; d_gene: .; v_gene: TRBV15; CDR3nt: TGTGCCACCAGCAGACAGGCGACCCTAGGGGTGGATGGCTACACCTTC; CDR3aa: CATSRQATLGVDGYTF
abundance: .; j_gene: TRBJ2-5; d_gene: TRBD2; v_gene: TRBV19; CDR3nt: TGTGCCAGTAGACCGGGACTAGGGGTCGGGACCCAGTACTTC; CDR3aa: CASRPGLGVGTQYF
abundance: .; j_gene: TRBJ1-5; d_gene: TRBD1; v_gene: TRBV27; CDR3nt: TGTGCCAGCAGTTCACAGGGGCGCAATCAGCCCCAGCATTTT; CDR3aa: CASSSQGRNQPQHF
abundance: .; j_gene: TRBJ2-3; d_gene: .; v_gene: TRBV15; CDR3nt: TGTGCCACCAGCAGTGCCACAGGGTCGGATACGCAGTATTTT; CDR3aa: CATSSATGSDTQYF
abundance: .; j_gene: TRBJ2-7; d_gene: TRBD2; v_gene: TRBV7-2; CDR3nt: TGTGCCAGCAGCTCCCGGACTAGCGGGATCATCTCCTACGAGCAGTACTTC; CDR3aa: CASSSRTSGIISYEQYF
abundance: .; j_gene: TRBJ2-7; d_gene: TRBD1; v_gene: TRBV6-5; CDR3nt: TGTGCCAGCAGTCCTGAGGGACAGGGCCGGTACGAGCAGTACTTC; CDR3aa: CASSPEGQGRYEQYF
abundance: .; j_gene: TRBJ2-3; d_gene: TRBD1; v_gene: TRBV5-1; CDR3nt: TGCGCCAGCAGTCCCGGGACAGGGTTTGAAGATACGCAGTATTTT; CDR3aa: CASSPGTGFEDTQYF
abundance: .; j_gene: TRBJ2-1; d_gene: TRBD2; v_gene: TRBV7-3; CDR3nt: TGTGCCAGCAGTTTACAACCGGGACTAGCTTCCAATGAGCAGTTCTTC; CDR3aa: CASSLQPGLASNEQFF
abundance: .; j_gene: TRBJ1-1; d_gene: .; v_gene: TRBV12-3/TRBV12-4; CDR3nt: TGTGCCAGCTCCGGGGGTGGCACTGAAGCTTTCTTT; CDR3aa: CASSGGGTEAFF
abundance: .; j_gene: TRBJ2-1; d_gene: TRBD2; v_gene: TRBV3-1/TRBV3-2; CDR3nt: TGTGCCAGCAGCCAAGAAAATTTACCGGGACTAGCGGTTTACAATGAGCAGTTCTTC; CDR3aa: CASSQENLPGLAVYNEQFF
abundance: .; j_gene: TRBJ2-1; d_gene: .; v_gene: TRBV1; CDR3nt: TGCACCAGCGGTCATCCTAGCGGGGATTACAATGAGCAGTTCTTC; CDR3aa: CTSGHPSGDYNEQFF
abundance: once; j_gene: TRBJ1-5; d_gene: .; v_gene: TRBV27; CDR3nt: TGTGCCAGCAGCCTAGATGGGAGACAGCCCCAGCATTTT; CDR3aa: CASSLDGRQPQHF
abundance: .; j_gene: TRBJ1-6; d_gene: .; v_gene: TRBV30; CDR3nt: TGTGCCTGGAGTGTCGGCAGGGGAAATTCACCCCTCCACTTT; CDR3aa: CAWSVGRGNSPLHF
abundance: .; j_gene: TRBJ1-3; d_gene: .; v_gene: TRBV18; CDR3nt: TGTGCCAGCTCACCTGCAATAATAGGGGATGGAAACACCATATATTTT; CDR3aa: CASSPAIIGDGNTIYF
abundance: .; j_gene: TRBJ2-7; d_gene: TRBD1; v_gene: TRBV27; CDR3nt: TGTGCCAGCAGTGGGACAGGGGAAGTCTACGAGCAGTACTTC; CDR3aa: CASSGTGEVYEQYF
abundance: .; j_gene: TRBJ2-1; d_gene: .; v_gene: TRBV7-3; CDR3nt: .; CDR3aa: CASSVGQGAMFF